Listed here are 17 T cell receptor beta chains from one sample, sequenced in a study of blood T cell repertoires in COVID-19. The method was immunoSEQ multiplex PCR; TCRdb's version includes in-frame clones alone and lacks a portion of them. Of roughly 120,000 clones listed, 90% are singletons. Sequencing was performed on peripheral blood. These receptors were taken from a man aged 55 to 70 with COVID-19, enrolled during active disease.

The chain joins TRBV19 to TRBJ2-1; 8 bases are shared with TRBD2. The trim removed 6 bases at V and 5 bases at J, leaving 6 bases unmatched. There are 14 residues in the CDR3. CDR1 is LNHDA and CDR2 is SQIVND in the germline V gene (reference sequence). CDR3 nucleotides: TGTGCCAGTAGATCGCTAGCGGGTAACAATGAGCAGTTCTTC. Its translation: CASRSLAGNNEQFF.

The chain has TRBV6-6 and TRBJ2-1; 10 positions match TRBD1. The trim removed 6 bases at V and 2 bases at J, leaving 7 bases unmatched. The germline V gene encodes CDR1 MNHNY and CDR2 SVGAGI (reference sequence). The CDR3 consists of 16 residues. CDR3 region: CASSRDRGRTYNEQFF. The CDR3 bases are TGTGCCAGCAGCCGTGACAGGGGGCGCACCTACAATGAGCAGTTCTTC.

The rearrangement uses TRBV7-2 and TRBJ1-5; D unclear. The germline V gene encodes CDR1 SGHTA and CDR2 FQGNSA. The length of the CDR3 is 15 residues. Trimming took off 4 bases at V and 4 bases at J, with 14 bases between the two ends. The CDR3 loop reads CASSYQAGPNQPQHF. The CDR3 coding sequence is TGTGCCAGCAGCTATCAGGCAGGTCCAAATCAGCCCCAGCATTTT.

The rearrangement joins TRBV19 to TRBJ2-2, with TRBD1 identical over 8 bases. J gave up 4 bases and V 0 bases, and 4 bases lay outside the gene matches. Germline lookup yields CDR1 LNHDA and CDR2 SQIVND (reference sequence). This CDR3 has 16 residues. The CDR3 loop is CASSIEDRVTTGELFF. The CDR3 region has the DNA TGTGCCAGTAGTATAGAGGACAGGGTCACCACCGGGGAGCTGTTTTTT. The whole variable domain, remainder taken from reference TRBV19 and TRBJ2-2, is DGGITQSPKYLFRKEGQNVTLSCEQNLNHDAMYWYRQDPGQGLRLIYYSQIVNDFQKGDIAEGYSVSREKKESFPLTVTSAQKNPTAFYLCASSIEDRVTTGELFFGEGSRLTVL.

This chain connects TRBV2 to TRBJ1-1, with 8 bases aligning to TRBD1. Trimming removed 6 bases from V and 5 bases from J; junction bases left unmatched: 5. The length of the CDR3 is 13 residues. The germline V gene encodes CDR1 SNHLY and CDR2 FYNNEI. Here the CDR3 reads CASSTGGWTEAFF. CDR3 sequence (DNA): TGTGCCAGCAGCACAGGGGGTTGGACTGAAGCTTTCTTT.

The chain recombines TRBV25-1 with TRBJ1-2; maybe TRBD1 (5 bases). The CDR3 runs to 12 residues. V lost 6 bases and J lost 8, with 13 bases in between. Germline V gene data show CDR1 as MGHDK and CDR2 as SYGVNS. The CDR3 bases are TGTGCCAGCAGACCGGGGGACGGGGGCTACACCTTC. Translating gives CASRPGDGGYTF.

This chain connects TRBV3-1 (or the pseudogene TRBV3-2) to TRBJ2-1; tentative D call: TRBD2 (5 bases). Deletions cut 0 bases from V and 4 bases from J, with 13 bases between. CDR1 is LGHDT, CDR2 YNNKEL, per germline (reference sequence). The length of the CDR3 is 16 residues. This CDR3 is CASSQERTRTYNEQFF. The CDR3 region has the DNA TGTGCCAGCAGCCAAGAAAGAACTAGAACTTACAATGAGCAGTTCTTC.

This clone has just one count. The gene calls are TRBV18 and TRBJ2-1, with 8 bases fitting TRBD1. The V gene end was trimmed by 2 bases and the J gene end by 1 base; junction bases not matched to a gene: 16. The germline CDR1 and CDR2 sequences are KGHSH and LQKENI. This CDR3 region has 20 residues. For the CDR3, the DNA is TGTGCCAGCTCACCAAGAGACGCTGGGATTGGGGACAGGTCCTACAATGAGCAGTTCTTC. Protein: CASSPRDAGIGDRSYNEQFF.

Only a few counts were recorded for this clone. The V gene is TRBV7-9, the J gene TRBJ2-7; tentatively, D is TRBD2 (5 bases). Germline assignment: CDR1 SEHNR and CDR2 FQNEAQ (reference sequence). The CDR3 has 14 residues. V was trimmed by 6 bases and J by 5 bases, leaving 17 bases between them. CDR3 region: CASRLGLAEDEQYF. DNA of the CDR3: TGTGCCAGCAGACTAGGTCTAGCTGAGGACGAGCAGTACTTC.

The chain carries TRBV9 and TRBJ1-2; D might be TRBD1 (5 bases). The CDR3 length is 17 residues. Germline values: CDR1 SGDLS, CDR2 YYNGEE. The ends were cut back, 4 bases at V and 5 bases at J, with 24 bases in the middle. The CDR3 here is CASSPPLIGTGGYGYTF. The CDR3 region has the DNA TGTGCCAGCAGCCCGCCATTAATCGGGACGGGGGGATATGGCTACACCTTC.

The chain combines TRBV7-2 with TRBJ2-3; 9 bases map to TRBD2. CDR3 size: 14 residues. V was clipped by 6 bases and J by 5 bases; unmatched bases: 6. Germline assignment: CDR1 SGHTA and CDR2 FQGNSA. The CDR3 reads CASREGLAGDTQYF. As DNA, the CDR3 is TGTGCCAGCAGGGAGGGACTAGCAGGAGATACGCAGTATTTT.

Of note for this clone: Within the sample, other DNA sequences also encode this same CDR3. CDR3 bases: TGTGCCAGCTCACCTAGGACAGGGGACTATGGCTACACCTTC. It yields the protein CASSPRTGDYGYTF. The chain joins TRBV18 to TRBJ1-2; 9 nucleotides agree with TRBD1. Germline-derived CDR1 and CDR2 are KGHSH and LQKENI. After removal of 3 bases from V and 3 bases from J, the junction contained 2 bases not matched to a gene. The CDR3 runs 14 residues.

The gene calls are TRBV28 and TRBJ2-7; possible D gene TRBD2, 6 bases. CDR3 length: 14 amino acids. CDR1 and CDR2 from the germline V gene are MDHEN and SYDVKM. V dropped 7 bases and J dropped 4 bases, with 17 bases sitting between them. In DNA form, the CDR3 reads TGTGCCAGCACAGGAGCGGGCTTTGATTACGAGCAGTACTTC. It encodes CASTGAGFDYEQYF.

The chain links TRBV2 to TRBJ2-1, with 9 bases aligning to TRBD2. The CDR3 has 15 amino acids. Trimming removed 4 bases from V and 6 bases from J; junction bases left unmatched: 7. From germline, CDR1 is SNHLY and CDR2 FYNNEI. CDR3 protein: CASSVGLAGTNEQFF. The CDR3 nucleotides read TGTGCCAGCAGTGTGGGTCTAGCGGGGACCAATGAGCAGTTCTTC.

This clone has only one observation. J is TRBJ2-7 and V is TRBV4-1, with TRBD2 matching over 15 bases. The CDR3 runs 18 residues. Germline assignment: CDR1 MGHRA and CDR2 YSYEKL. Germline trimming cut 1 base from V and 5 bases from J; bases unmatched to any gene: 9. CDR3 region: CASSQAMGLAGGTNEQYF. The CDR3 DNA reads as TGCGCCAGCAGCCAAGCTATGGGACTAGCGGGAGGAACGAACGAGCAGTACTTC.

This chain uses TRBV11-3 with TRBJ2-1; 10 positions agree with TRBD1. The germline V gene encodes CDR1 SGHNT and CDR2 YENEEA. The CDR3 runs 14 residues. The V gene end was trimmed by 5 bases and the J gene end by 7 bases; junction bases not matched to a gene: 5. The CDR3 DNA follows: TGTGCCAGCAGCCGACAGGGGGCGCGGAATGAGCAGTTCTTC. It is translated as CASSRQGARNEQFF.

V gene TRBV2 combines with J gene TRBJ1-2, with TRBD1 matching 9 bases. Germline values: CDR1 SNHLY, CDR2 FYNNEI. This CDR3 contains 13 residues. Losses at the gene ends were 4 bases for V and 3 bases for J; bases not matched to a gene: 0. CDR3 sequence (DNA): TGTGCCAGCAGTGGGGACAGGGACTATGGCTACACCTTC. It translates to CASSGDRDYGYTF.